This is a list of T cell receptor beta chains from one sample in a study of beta chain features in type 1 diabetes. Profiled with immunoSEQ multiplex PCR; TCRdb holds only in-frame clones, not every one. This sample yields roughly 120,000 clones, of which 40% are seen a single time; 0.065% belongs to the top ten. Source material: stem cell memory CD4+ T cells from blood. These receptor sequences come from a woman between 18 and 29 years old in good health. Each CDR3 is given with its conserved first and last residue.

V,CDR3
TRBV28,CASSLSGVRGETQYF
TRBV19,CASSLRGNKNIQYF
TRBV9,CASSGGLVAPWEQYF
TRBV7-8,CASSLVGAGGLSEQFF
TRBV29-1,CSVEPQAIYGYTF
TRBV5-1,CASSLRDSGELFF
TRBV5-4,CASRQTGLADTQYF
TRBV4-2,CASSQAQGTGELFF
TRBV2,CASSVVRSSYEQYF
TRBV11-2,CASRYLRDRAHEQYF
TRBV4-1,CASSQGLAGVTGELFF
TRBV30,CAFTPRQGQADTQYF
TRBV29-1,CSVDGQGAIDTQYF
TRBV2,CASRRQGSNQPQHF
TRBV27,CASSLQGRNTEAFF
TRBV14,CASSAKQGLRTDTQYF
TRBV7-2,CASTWGQGQPQHF
TRBV27,CASSLSRGKYEQYF
TRBV28,CASSQGIYEQYF
TRBV7-2,CASSLAPGISNQPQHF
TRBV29-1,CSAHRGRTEAFF
TRBV5-1,CASSLGDRVPTGANVLTF
TRBV5-1,CASSSGQPNQPQHF
TRBV7-9,CASSGILQSYEQYF